The sequence of this T cell receptor beta chain was determined in a study of regulatory T cells in long-lasting Graves disease (dated by TCRdb to the early 2020s). With respect to the entire study: Persistent Graves' disease was defined as antithyroid drug treatment for over 5 years with persistently positive TSH receptor autoantibodies. Patients with persistent Graves' disease were compared with patients with newly diagnosed Graves' disease using TCR sequencing and RNA sequencing of peripheral blood. The study was registered as a clinical trial and conducted in China. TCR sequencing covered 13 persistent and some 20 newly diagnosed Graves' disease patients, around 35 samples in total. Antithyroid drugs had been taken for around 9.8 years on average by persistent Graves' disease patients in the clinical cohort.

Remarks on this clonotype: Its antigen has not been determined. There are no base qualities to consult, and no much larger clone falls within one base.

The library was produced with multiplex PCR. The listed sequencing device is Illumina HiSeq 4000. TCR beta libraries were built with iRepertoire HTBI primers and Arm-PCR amplification of CDR3 regions. PCR products were gel purified before sequencing. From the authors' description of their analysis: Across samples, some 62 TRBV and around 15 TRBJ segments were identified and used for gene usage analysis of CDR3 amino acid clonotypes. COPE and FqMerger were used to merge filtered high-quality paired reads into contigs. Contigs were aligned with BLAST to IMGT TRBV, TRBD and TRBJ reference genes, and CDR3 was defined per IMGT. Any clonotype with a frequency above 0.1% was counted as a highly expanded clone. Repertoire diversity was measured by Shannon entropy, and V-J evenness by the Gini coefficient. A clonotype found in more than one individual was treated as public. TCRdb's own reprocessing of the public reads used fastp at Q25 and MiXCR and kept productive beta chains. Rows matching on CDR3 protein sequence are summarized as one entry with the most common DNA and genes. The V and J calls were determined by TCRdb, not by the authors. A total of some 280,000 distinct CDR3 sequences appear in this sample, 20% to 25% of them only once. Jointly, the top ten make up 56% of the sample.

The trim is 0 bases for V and 13 bases for J, with a gap of 13 bases between the germline ends. From the germline V gene, CDR1 is MNHEY and CDR2 is SVGAGI. The CDR3 holds 13 amino acids from the cysteine to the phenylalanine. Only the CDR3 portion is preserved as DNA: 39 bases, with reading frame beginning at the first base. What the authors observed across the whole study: Peripheral blood alone was examined, since thyroid tissue, which constituted the primary lesion, could not be accessed. Sequencing and analysis were restricted to the TCR beta chain. Persistent disease showed preferential use of TRBV28, TRBJ1-2 and TRBJ2-5, whereas newly diagnosed disease favored TRBV20-1 and TRBJ2-1. Lower TCR Shannon entropy and fewer highly expanded clones were observed in persistent Graves' disease patients than in newly diagnosed patients, which suggested clonal expansion. The authors acknowledged the small sample size as a limitation that may reduce accuracy. More public clonotypes were shared among persistent patients (around 2,600) than among newly diagnosed patients (roughly 1,000).

The label giving this sample's time point can be read as: persistent/refractory GD, antithyroid drugs over 5 years with positive TRAb. For both TCR sequencing and RNA sequencing, RNA was extracted from PBMCs in TRIzol. The diagnosis of Graves' disease followed American Thyroid Association guidelines. Patients were recruited from an endocrinology department in Xi'an, China. Each patient gave around 9.2 milliliters of peripheral blood, collected in an EDTA anticoagulant tube. PBMCs were isolated by Ficoll Paque Plus density gradient separation without further T cell sorting. An Agilent 2100 Bioanalyzer and agarose gel were used to check RNA quality, and a NanoDrop 2000 was used to measure RNA concentration.

The chain is encoded by TRBV6-5 joined to TRBJ2-1, with no confident D gene call. The clonotype was recovered from a female donor with Graves disease. Sequencing used peripheral blood mononuclear cells (PBMCs), obtained when the disease was refractory, from a patient treated with antithyroid drugs. In nucleotides, the sequence is TGTGCCAGCAGTTACTCCGACTCTGGTTCCCAGTTCTTC. This codes for CASSYSDSGSQFF.